This TCR beta chain stems from a study of blood T cell repertoires in COVID-19. V was pared by 5 bases and J by 1 base, with 4 bases of the junction left unmatched. The CDR3 contains 16 residues. Germline values: CDR1 LNHDA, CDR2 SQIVND (reference sequence). Participant-given clinical history determined each cohort assignment. This clone was picked up a small number of times. TCRdb's table, derived via immunoSEQ multiplex PCR, lists solely in-frame clones and lacks some. The sample includes roughly 330,000 clones, about 90% of them seen just once. The gene calls are TRBV19 and TRBJ1-6, with TRBD1 identical over 8 bases. The clonotype was recovered from a woman in her 30s who had recovered from COVID-19. Sequenced input: PBMCs or T cells enriched from blood (not recorded which). The CDR3 region is CASSGGTGSYNSPLHF. The CDR3 DNA sequence: TGTGCCAGTAGTGGTGGGACAGGATCCTATAATTCACCCCTCCACTTT.